This T cell receptor beta chain was found in a study of regulatory T cells in long-lasting Graves disease. General study points: Exclusively peripheral blood, rather than thyroid tissue, was studied. Repertoires from persistent disease leaned toward TRBV28, TRBJ1-2 and TRBJ2-5. Relative to new patients (966), persistent patients exhibited greater sharing of public clonotypes (about 3,000).

Germline V lookup: CDR1 MNHEY, CDR2 SVGAGI. This CDR3 contains 14 residues. V lost 1 base, J lost 4 bases, and 11 bases lay in between. This clonotype was seen repeatedly, ten times or more. The target antigen is unknown. The authors built TCR beta libraries using iRepertoire HTBI primers and Arm-PCR of CDR3 regions. One entry per CDR3 protein, called by TCRdb with MiXCR from the multiplex PCR reads. The sample lists some 560,000 distinct CDR3 sequences; approximately 16% were seen once. The sample's time point: newly diagnosed GD, antithyroid drugs for less than 3 months. PBMC-extracted RNA yielded the TCR library. These data were also filed under a second study, of T cells in Graves' hyperthyroidism and ophthalmopathy.

The clonotype originates from a woman aged 40-65 years with Graves disease. The sample here was peripheral blood mononuclear cells (PBMCs), taken at new diagnosis, from a patient treated with antithyroid drugs. V usage is TRBV6-5 and J usage is TRBJ2-7; D tentatively reads TRBD1 or TRBD2 (5 bases each). The CDR3 is CASSYWGRTYEQYF. The CDR3 DNA sequence: TGTGCCAGCAGTTACTGGGGACGGACTTACGAGCAGTACTTC.